Sequencing of this T cell receptor beta chain was carried out in a study of CD8 T cells in Susac syndrome (dated by TCRdb to between 2019 and 2020). With respect to the entire study: Whether CD8+ T cell activation and differentiation in Susac syndrome was antigen driven was tested using repertoire sequencing. Broader findings and caveats from the paper: The number of individuals in the TCR sequencing and HLA analysis was acknowledged as relatively small.

Peripheral blood CD8+ and CD4+ T cells from healthy donors, Susac syndrome patients and multiple sclerosis patients were profiled by high-throughput TCR beta sequencing. Treatment-naive patients with stable or active relapsing-remitting disease fulfilling revised McDonald criteria were used as multiple sclerosis controls. Bulk CD8+ and CD4+ T cells were purified magnetically by negative isolation, whereas CD8+ TEMRA cells were enriched by FACS. Blood was drawn into EDTA tubes, processed within 24 hours, and PBMCs were isolated by density gradient centrifugation. PBMCs intended for TCR sequencing were frozen in liquid nitrogen and were later thawed in a 37 degrees C water bath. A purity of at least 90% was achieved for sorted or isolated CD4+, CD8+ and CD8+ TEMRA cells. Including cysteine and phenylalanine, the CDR3 has 10 amino acids. CDR3 DNA is the only sequence kept; it has 30 bases, read in frame from the first base. As encoded in the germline V gene, CDR1 is SGHTA while CDR2 is FQGNSA.

As concerns this clonotype: No antigen is known for it. The record has no base qualities; no much larger clone is one base away.

RNA was extracted using the RNeasy kit, and about 0.45 to 1 microgram was reverse transcribed with random hexamers. The immunoSEQ multiplex PCR assay, which covers 54 Vbeta and 13 Jbeta segments, was used to amplify TCR beta CDR3 regions. To correct PCR amplification bias, a synthetic template baseline was used for both primer optimization and computational correction. The published analysis was carried out like this. Reads were annotated to V, D and J genes per IMGT and analyzed with immunoSEQ Analyzer, keeping only productive sequences. To calculate clonality, Shannon entropy was normalized by log2 of the number of productive unique sequences and then subtracted from one. For each patient and control, public and private clones were evaluated within the 100 most prevalent clones. Clones were defined as Susac-specific if absent from the healthy and MS cohorts, from some 1,000 published viral clones and from other ImmuneACCESS disease sequences. Using fastp at Q25 and MiXCR, TCRdb reprocessed the public reads and kept productive beta chains. Entries that share a CDR3 protein sequence are merged under the most common genes and DNA. Clone size and V and J calls follow TCRdb, not the original study. The sample includes approximately 200,000 distinct CDR3 sequences, with about 95% observed a single time. The ten biggest clones cover 0.093% of the sample.

This clonotype was sampled from a human donor with multiple sclerosis. The rearranged segments are TRBV7-2 and TRBJ2-7; the D gene assignment is ambiguous. Sequenced sample: CD4+ T cells from PBMCs. The encoded CDR3 is CVTGDGEQYF. The nucleotides read TGTGTCACGGGCGACGGCGAGCAGTACTTC. This CDR3, with the reference TRBV7-2 and TRBJ2-7 proteins standing in past its ends, gives the full variable domain GAGVSQSPSNKVTEKGKDVELRCDPISGHTALYWYRQSLGQGLEFLIYFQGNSAPDKSGLPSDRFSAERTGGSVSTLTIQRTQQEDSAVYLCVTGDGEQYFGPGTRLTVT.